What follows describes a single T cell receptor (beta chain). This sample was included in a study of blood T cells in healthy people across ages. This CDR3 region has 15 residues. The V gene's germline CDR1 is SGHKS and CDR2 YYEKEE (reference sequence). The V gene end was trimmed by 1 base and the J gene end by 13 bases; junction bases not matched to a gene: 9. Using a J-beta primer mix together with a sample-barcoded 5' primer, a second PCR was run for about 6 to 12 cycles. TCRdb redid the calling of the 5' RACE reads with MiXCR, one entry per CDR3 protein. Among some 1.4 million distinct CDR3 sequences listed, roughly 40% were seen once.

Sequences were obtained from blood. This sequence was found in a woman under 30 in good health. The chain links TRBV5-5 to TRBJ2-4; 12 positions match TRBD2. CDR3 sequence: CASSLRLAGVNEQYF. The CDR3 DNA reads TGTGCCAGCAGCTTGAGACTAGCGGGAGTCAATGAGCAGTACTTC.